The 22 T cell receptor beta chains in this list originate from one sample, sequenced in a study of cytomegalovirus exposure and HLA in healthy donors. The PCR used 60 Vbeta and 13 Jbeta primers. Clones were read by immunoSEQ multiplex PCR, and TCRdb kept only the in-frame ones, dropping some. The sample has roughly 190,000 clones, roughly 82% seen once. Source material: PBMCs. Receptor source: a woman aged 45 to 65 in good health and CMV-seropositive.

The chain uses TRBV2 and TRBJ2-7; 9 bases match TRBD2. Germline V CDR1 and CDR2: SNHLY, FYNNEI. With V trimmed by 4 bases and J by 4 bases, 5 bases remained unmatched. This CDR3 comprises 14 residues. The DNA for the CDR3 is TGTGCCAGCAGTGCAAGCGGGGGGTCTTACGAGCAGTACTTC. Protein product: CASSASGGSYEQYF.

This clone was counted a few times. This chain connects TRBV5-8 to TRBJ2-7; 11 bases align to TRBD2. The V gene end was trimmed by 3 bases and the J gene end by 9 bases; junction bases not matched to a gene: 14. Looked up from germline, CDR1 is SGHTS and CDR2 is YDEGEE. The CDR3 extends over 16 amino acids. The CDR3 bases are TGTGCCAGCAGCTCCCTCGTCACTAGCGGGGGTGATGGGCAGTACTTC. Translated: CASSSLVTSGGDGQYF. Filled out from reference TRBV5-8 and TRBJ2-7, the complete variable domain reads EAGVTQSPTHLIKTRGQQATLRCSPISGHTSVYWYQQALGLGLQFLLWYDEGEERNRGNFPPRFSGRQFPNYSSELNVNALELEDSALYLCASSSLVTSGGDGQYFGPGTRLTVT.

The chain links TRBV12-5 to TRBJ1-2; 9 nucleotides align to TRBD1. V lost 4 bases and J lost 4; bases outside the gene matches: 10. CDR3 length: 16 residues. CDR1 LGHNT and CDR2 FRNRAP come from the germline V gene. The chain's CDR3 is CASGWGTGSSVYGYTF. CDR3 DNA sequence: TGTGCTAGTGGTTGGGGGACAGGGTCCAGCGTCTATGGCTACACCTTC.

The CDR3 is CASSQDRNSPLHF. The CDR3 nucleotides are TGTGCCAGCAGCCAAGACAGAAATTCACCCCTCCACTTT. The gene calls are TRBV16 and TRBJ1-6, with a possible D match to TRBD1 (5 bases). CDR3 length equals 13 residues. The germline V gene has CDR1 KGHSY and CDR2 FQNENV. Trimming took off 2 bases at V and 7 bases at J, with 6 bases between the two ends.

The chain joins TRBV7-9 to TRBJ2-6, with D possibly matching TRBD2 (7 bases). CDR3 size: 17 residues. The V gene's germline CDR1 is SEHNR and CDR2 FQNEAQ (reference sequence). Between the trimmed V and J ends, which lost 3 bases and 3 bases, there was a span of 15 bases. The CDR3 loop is CASSFGRGGVGANVLTF. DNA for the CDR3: TGTGCCAGCAGCTTTGGTAGGGGGGGTGTTGGGGCCAACGTCCTGACTTTC.

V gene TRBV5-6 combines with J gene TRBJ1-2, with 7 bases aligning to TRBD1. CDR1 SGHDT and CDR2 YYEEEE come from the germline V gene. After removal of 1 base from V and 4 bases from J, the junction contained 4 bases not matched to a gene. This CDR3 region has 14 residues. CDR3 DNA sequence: TGTGCCAGCAGCTTGAGGGGGCCTGGCTATGGCTACACCTTC. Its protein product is CASSLRGPGYGYTF. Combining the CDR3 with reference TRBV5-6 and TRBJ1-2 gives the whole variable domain DAGVTQSPTHLIKTRGQQVTLRCSPKSGHDTVSWYQQALGQGPQFIFQYYEEEERQRGNFPDRFSGHQFPNYSSELNVNALLLGDSALYLCASSLRGPGYGYTFGSGTRLTVV.

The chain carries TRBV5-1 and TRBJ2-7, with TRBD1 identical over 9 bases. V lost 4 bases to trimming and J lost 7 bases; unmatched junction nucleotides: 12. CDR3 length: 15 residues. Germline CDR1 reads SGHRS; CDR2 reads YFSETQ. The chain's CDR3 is CASSRRGTGCEEQYF. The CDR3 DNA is TGCGCCAGCAGCAGGCGGGGGACAGGGTGCGAGGAGCAGTACTTC.

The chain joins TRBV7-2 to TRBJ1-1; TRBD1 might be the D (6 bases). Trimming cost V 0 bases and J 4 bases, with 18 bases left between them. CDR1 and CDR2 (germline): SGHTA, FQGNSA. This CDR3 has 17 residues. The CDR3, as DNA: TGTGCCAGCAGCTTAGCGCCCTACCAGGGGTTGGGCACTGAAGCTTTCTTT. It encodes CASSLAPYQGLGTEAFF.

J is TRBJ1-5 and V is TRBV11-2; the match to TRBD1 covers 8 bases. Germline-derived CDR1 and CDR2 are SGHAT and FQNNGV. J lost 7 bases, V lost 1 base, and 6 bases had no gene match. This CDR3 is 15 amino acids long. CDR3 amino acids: CASSLAGQGIQPQHF. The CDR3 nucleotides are TGTGCCAGCAGCTTAGCAGGACAGGGCATCCAGCCCCAGCATTTT.

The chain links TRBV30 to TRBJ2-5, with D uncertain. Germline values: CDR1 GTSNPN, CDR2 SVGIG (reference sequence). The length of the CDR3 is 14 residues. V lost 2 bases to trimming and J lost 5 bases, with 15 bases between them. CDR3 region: CAWSRYPNVETQYF. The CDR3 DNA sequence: TGTGCCTGGAGTAGATACCCTAATGTGGAGACCCAGTACTTC.

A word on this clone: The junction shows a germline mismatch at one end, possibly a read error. CDR3 coding DNA: TGTGCCAGCAGTCCCTTTAGCGGGGGGGCGGCGCGGGACTTC. This translates into CASSPFSGGAARDF. This chain connects TRBV5-6 to TRBJ2-5, with TRBD2 matching 11 bases. CDR3 size: 14 residues. Germline loops: CDR1 SGHDT, CDR2 YYEEEE. Full variable domain (remainder filled in from reference TRBV5-6 and TRBJ2-5): DAGVTQSPTHLIKTRGQQVTLRCSPKSGHDTVSWYQQALGQGPQFIFQYYEEEERQRGNFPDRFSGHQFPNYSSELNVNALLLGDSALYLCASSPFSGGAARDFGPGTRLLVL.

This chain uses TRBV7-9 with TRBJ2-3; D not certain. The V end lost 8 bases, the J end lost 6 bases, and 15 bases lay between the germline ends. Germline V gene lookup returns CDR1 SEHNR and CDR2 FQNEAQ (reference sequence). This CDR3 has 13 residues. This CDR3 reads CASVSPESDTQYF. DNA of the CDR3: TGTGCCAGCGTATCGCCGGAGTCCGATACGCAGTATTTT.

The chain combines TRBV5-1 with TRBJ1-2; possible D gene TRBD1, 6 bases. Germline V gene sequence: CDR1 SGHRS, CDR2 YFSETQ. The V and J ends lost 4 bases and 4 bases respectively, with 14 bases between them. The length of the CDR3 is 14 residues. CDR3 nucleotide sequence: TGCGCCAGCAGCCCGGACAGCCTCTCCTATGGCTACACCTTC. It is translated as CASSPDSLSYGYTF.

The CDR3 nucleotides read TGTGCCAGCAGTTACGTGCGGGGGTACGAGCAGTACTTC. It codes for CASSYVRGYEQYF. V and J are TRBV6-5 and TRBJ2-7; 7 bases match TRBD2. J lost 4 bases, V lost 2 bases, and 2 bases had no gene match. Germline lookup yields CDR1 MNHEY and CDR2 SVGAGI. This CDR3 is built from 13 residues.

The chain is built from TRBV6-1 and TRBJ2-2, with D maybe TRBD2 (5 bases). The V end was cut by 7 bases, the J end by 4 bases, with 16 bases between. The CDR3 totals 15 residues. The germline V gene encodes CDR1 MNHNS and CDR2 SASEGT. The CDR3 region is CASMSGRRVTGELFF. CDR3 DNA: TGTGCCAGCATGAGTGGCCGGCGGGTCACCGGGGAGCTGTTTTTT.

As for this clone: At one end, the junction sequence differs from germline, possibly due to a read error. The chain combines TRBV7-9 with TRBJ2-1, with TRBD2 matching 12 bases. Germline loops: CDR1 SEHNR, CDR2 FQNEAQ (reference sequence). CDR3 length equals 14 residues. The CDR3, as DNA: TGTGCCAGCAGCCTAGCGGGGGGGCCGACTGAGCAGTTCTTC. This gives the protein CASSLAGGPTEQFF.

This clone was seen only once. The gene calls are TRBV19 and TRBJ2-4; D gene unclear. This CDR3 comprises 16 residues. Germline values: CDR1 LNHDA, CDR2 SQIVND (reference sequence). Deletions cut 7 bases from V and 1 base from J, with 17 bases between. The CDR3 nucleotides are TGTGCCAGTACCCCCGGAGCGCTCGGGGCCAAAAACATTCAGTACTTC. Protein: CASTPGALGAKNIQYF.

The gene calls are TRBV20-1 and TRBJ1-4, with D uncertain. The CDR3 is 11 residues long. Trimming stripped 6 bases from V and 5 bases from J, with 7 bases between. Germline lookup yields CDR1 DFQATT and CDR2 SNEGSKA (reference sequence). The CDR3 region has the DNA TGCAGTGCCCATTTCAATGAAAAACTGTTTTTT. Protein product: CSAHFNEKLFF.

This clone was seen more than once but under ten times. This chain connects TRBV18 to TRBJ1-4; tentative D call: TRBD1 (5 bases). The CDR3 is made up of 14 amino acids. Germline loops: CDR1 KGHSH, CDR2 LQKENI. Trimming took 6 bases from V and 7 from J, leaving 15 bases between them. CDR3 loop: CASSPEQVAEKLFF. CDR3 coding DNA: TGTGCCAGCTCGCCTGAACAGGTTGCTGAAAAACTGTTTTTT.

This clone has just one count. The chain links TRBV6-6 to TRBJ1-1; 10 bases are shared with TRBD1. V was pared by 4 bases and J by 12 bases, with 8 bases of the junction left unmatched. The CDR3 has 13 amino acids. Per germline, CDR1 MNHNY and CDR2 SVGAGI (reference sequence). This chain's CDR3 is CASSLGDRGHSFF. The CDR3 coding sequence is TGTGCCAGCAGTTTGGGAGACAGGGGGCATTCTTTCTTT.

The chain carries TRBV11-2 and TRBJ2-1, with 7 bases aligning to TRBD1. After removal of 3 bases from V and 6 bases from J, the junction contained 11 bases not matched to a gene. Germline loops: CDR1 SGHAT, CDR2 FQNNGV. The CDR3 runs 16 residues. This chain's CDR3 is CASSFDLVRGRNEQFF. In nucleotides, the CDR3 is TGTGCCAGCAGCTTTGACTTAGTAAGGGGGCGCAATGAGCAGTTCTTC.

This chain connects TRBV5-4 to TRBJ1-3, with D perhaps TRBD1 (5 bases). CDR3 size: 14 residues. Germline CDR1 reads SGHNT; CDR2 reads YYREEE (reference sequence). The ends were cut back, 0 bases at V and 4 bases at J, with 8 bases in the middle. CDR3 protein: CASSLDKGGNTIYF. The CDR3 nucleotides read TGTGCCAGCAGCTTGGACAAGGGGGGAAACACCATATATTTT. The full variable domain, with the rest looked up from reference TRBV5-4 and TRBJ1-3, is ETGVTQSPTHLIKTRGQQVTLRCSSQSGHNTVSWYQQALGQGPQFIFQYYREEENGRGNFPPRFSGLQFPNYSSELNVNALELDDSALYLCASSLDKGGNTIYFGEGSWLTVV.